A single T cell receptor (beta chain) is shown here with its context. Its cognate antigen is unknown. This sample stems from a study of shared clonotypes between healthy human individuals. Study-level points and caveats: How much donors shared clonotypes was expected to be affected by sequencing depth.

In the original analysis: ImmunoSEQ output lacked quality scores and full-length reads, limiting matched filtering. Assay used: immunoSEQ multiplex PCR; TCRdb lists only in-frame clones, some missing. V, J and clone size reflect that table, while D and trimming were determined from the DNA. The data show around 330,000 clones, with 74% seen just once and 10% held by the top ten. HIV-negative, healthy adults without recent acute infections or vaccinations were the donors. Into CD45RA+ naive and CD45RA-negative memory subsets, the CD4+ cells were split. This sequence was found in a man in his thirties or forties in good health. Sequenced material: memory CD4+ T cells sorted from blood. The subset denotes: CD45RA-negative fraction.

CDR3 region: CASSLGRLGGTSQETQYF. The DNA for the CDR3 is TGTGCCAGCAGCTTGGGTCGGCTTGGCGGAACGTCCCAAGAGACCCAGTACTTC. The chain employs TRBV5-8 and TRBJ2-5; no clear D. Trimming took off 0 bases at V and 1 base at J, with 19 bases between the two ends. The CDR3 runs to 18 residues. The germline V gene has CDR1 SGHTS and CDR2 YDEGEE.